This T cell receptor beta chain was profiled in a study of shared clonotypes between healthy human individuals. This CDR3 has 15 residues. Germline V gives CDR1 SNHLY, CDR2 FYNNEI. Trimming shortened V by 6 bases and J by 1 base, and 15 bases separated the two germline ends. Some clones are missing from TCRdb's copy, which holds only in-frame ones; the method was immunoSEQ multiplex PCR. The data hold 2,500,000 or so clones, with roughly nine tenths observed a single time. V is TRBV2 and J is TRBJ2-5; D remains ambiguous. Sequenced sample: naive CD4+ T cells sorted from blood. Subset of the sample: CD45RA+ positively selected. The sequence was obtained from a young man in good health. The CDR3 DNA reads TGTGCCAGCAGCCGAAATTTTTATTCCCAAGAGACCCAGTACTTC. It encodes CASSRNFYSQETQYF.